These 10 T cell receptor beta chains were all obtained from the same sample, sequenced in a study of cytotoxic CD8 clonotypes in ibrutinib-treated CLL. Measured with immunoSEQ multiplex PCR; TCRdb has only the in-frame clones, and not every one. This repertoire shows approximately 140,000 clones, 85% to 95% found once; its top ten account for roughly 10%. Here the sequenced sample was PBMCs, taken after 12 months of ibrutinib treatment. All receptors come from a human donor with chronic lymphocytic leukemia.

The CDR3 loop reads CASSVEAGEEKLFF. The CDR3 DNA sequence: TGTGCCAGCAGCGTAGAGGCAGGGGAGGAAAAACTGTTTTTT. J is TRBJ1-4 and V is TRBV9, with a tentative D call TRBD1 (6 bases). Trimming left V 0 bases short and J 8 bases short, with 11 bases between. The CDR3 loop spans 14 amino acids. Germline CDR1 SGDLS, CDR2 YYNGEE.

V is TRBV18 and J is TRBJ2-4; 10 nucleotides line up with TRBD1. CDR3 length: 21 residues. J was trimmed by 3 bases and V by 0 bases; bases with no gene match: 17. Germline CDR1 KGHSH, CDR2 LQKENI. CDR3 nucleotide sequence: TGTGCCAGCTCACCACCACACACGGGACAGGGGCCCCTCGGGGGCAAAAACATTCAGTACTTC. It encodes CASSPPHTGQGPLGGKNIQYF.

V and J are TRBV7-8 and TRBJ2-3; tentatively, D is TRBD1 (5 bases). The CDR3 covers 16 residues. Trimming left V 4 bases short and J 5 bases short, with 19 bases between. CDR1 SGHVS and CDR2 FQNEAQ come from the germline V gene. The CDR3 reads CASSSWTRISEDTQYF. CDR3 bases: TGTGCCAGCAGCTCCTGGACACGAATTTCGGAAGATACGCAGTATTTT. The complete variable domain, with remaining parts taken from reference TRBV7-8 and TRBJ2-3, reads GAGVSQSPRYKVAKRGQDVALRCDPISGHVSLFWYQQALGQGPEFLTYFQNEAQLDKSGLPSDRFFAERPEGSVSTLKIQRTQQEDSAVYLCASSSWTRISEDTQYFGPGTRLTVL.

The gene calls are TRBV9 and TRBJ2-3, with TRBD2 matching over 11 bases. This CDR3 has 16 residues. CDR1 is SGDLS, CDR2 YYNGEE, per germline. The V segment lost 2 bases and the J segment 5 bases; nucleotides outside the gene matches: 7. CDR3 loop: CASSVLLAGVKDTQYF. Written as DNA, the CDR3 is TGTGCCAGCAGCGTTCTACTAGCGGGAGTAAAAGATACGCAGTATTTT.

V usage is TRBV14 and J usage is TRBJ1-1, with D unresolved. V was trimmed by 3 bases and J by 5 bases, leaving 13 bases between them. The CDR3 has 14 amino acids. Germline CDR1 reads SGHDN; CDR2 reads FVKESK. CDR3 coding DNA: TGTGCCAGCAGCCAGTCTCTGAAGAGTACTGAAGCTTTCTTT. Its protein is CASSQSLKSTEAFF.

This clone was detected once. The rearrangement uses TRBV14 and TRBJ2-7, with 7 bases that match TRBD2. CDR1 is SGHDN, CDR2 FVKESK, per germline. The CDR3 loop spans 16 amino acids. The V segment lost 0 bases and the J segment 7 bases; nucleotides outside the gene matches: 12. The DNA for the CDR3 is TGTGCCAGCAGCCAAGATTCGTGGACTAGAGTTTGGGAGCAGTACTTC. It specifies CASSQDSWTRVWEQYF.

The rearrangement uses TRBV2 and TRBJ2-3; D unresolved. Per the germline V gene, CDR1 is SNHLY and CDR2 is FYNNEI. V was trimmed by 4 bases and J by 1 base, leaving 6 bases between them. The CDR3 runs to 13 residues. The CDR3 sequence is CASSVTRTDTQYF. The CDR3 DNA sequence: TGTGCCAGCAGTGTGACCCGCACAGATACGCAGTATTTT.

The rearrangement uses TRBV10-3 and TRBJ2-3; D gene ambiguous. CDR1 and CDR2 from the germline V gene are ENHRY and SYGVKD. Deletions cut 10 bases from V and 2 bases from J, with 10 bases between. This CDR3 has 12 residues. The CDR3 sequence is CATIGDTDTQYF. DNA of the CDR3: TGTGCCACCATAGGAGACACAGATACGCAGTATTTT.

The gene calls are TRBV10-3 and TRBJ1-1; 9 bases are a match to TRBD1. The CDR3 has 14 residues. Germline CDR1 and CDR2: ENHRY and SYGVKD. Losses at the gene ends were 6 bases for V and 5 bases for J; bases not matched to a gene: 7. This CDR3 reads CAISPTGGQTEAFF. CDR3 nucleotides: TGTGCCATCAGCCCGACAGGGGGACAGACTGAAGCTTTCTTT.

The CDR3 loop is CASSPTRGLDTQYF. CDR3 DNA sequence: TGTGCCAGCAGCCCGACTAGGGGGCTTGATACGCAGTATTTT. The chain is built from TRBV27 and TRBJ2-3, with D perhaps matching TRBD1 (7 bases). Germline V gene data show CDR1 as MNHEY and CDR2 as SMNVEV (reference sequence). Trimming removed 6 bases from V and 6 bases from J, with 16 bases in between. The CDR3 extends over 14 amino acids.